This T cell receptor (beta chain) is drawn from a study of control samples from healthy donors and cancer patients. Generated by immunoSEQ multiplex PCR, the TCRdb table keeps only in-frame clones and is missing some. The repertoire consists of tens of thousands of clones, with about nine tenths occurring once and the leading ten covering about 12%. The source material was PBMCs. This sequence originates from a man in his forties or fifties with lung cancer.

The CDR3 DNA follows: TGTGCTAGTGGGATGGGACAGGGAGACGACAATGAGCAGTTCTTC. Residues: CASGMGQGDDNEQFF. The rearrangement links TRBV12-5 to TRBJ2-1, with TRBD1 matching over 9 bases. This CDR3 spans 15 amino acids. V shed 6 bases and J 5 bases; nucleotides not matched to a gene: 8. Per the germline V gene, CDR1 is LGHNT and CDR2 is FRNRAP.